This is a list of T cell receptor beta chains from one sample in a study of shared clonotypes between healthy human individuals. Generated by immunoSEQ multiplex PCR, the TCRdb table keeps only in-frame clones and is missing some. The sample has hundreds of thousands of clones; roughly 92% are singletons. Sequenced: naive CD8+ T cells sorted from blood. These receptors were collected from a man aged 25-45 years in good health. Both conserved end residues are trimmed from each CDR3. Only some rows state a clone size, as once, few, many or a class for expanded clones.

j_call,clone_size,v_call,cdr3_aa
TRBJ2-3,.,TRBV7-9,ASSWTRDGLTDTQY
TRBJ1-1,once,TRBV7-2,ASSLVPGLALNTEAF
TRBJ1-4,.,TRBV6-5,ASSLVSFREKLF
TRBJ2-7,.,TRBV19,ASSTTSGRPLSYEQY
TRBJ1-4,.,TRBV5-5,ASSLDGRTLDEKLF
TRBJ2-1,.,TRBV7-9,ASSSRGDSSPSYNEQF
TRBJ2-3,once,TRBV5-1,ASSLGVAGGTDTQY
TRBJ2-7,.,TRBV7-9,ASSLRGLDEQY
TRBJ1-2,.,TRBV5-5,ASSPGQNYGYT
TRBJ2-5,.,TRBV14,ASSQDRGQGAVTYQETQY
TRBJ2-5,once,TRBV29-1,SVEARVGETQY
TRBJ2-3,.,TRBV27,ASRTWSSAEEDTQY
TRBJ2-1,.,TRBV29-1,SVTGASGFSSYNEQF
TRBJ2-1,.,TRBV4-3,ASSQYASGSVHNEQF
TRBJ2-7,.,TRBV28,ASSPHGGYEQY
TRBJ2-1,.,TRBV6-5,ASSPYGHHNEQF
TRBJ2-1,.,TRBV27,ASKSGSSGRNNEQF
TRBJ1-5,few,TRBV6-5,ASRPRQGRNQPQH
TRBJ2-7,.,TRBV4-1,ASSQGLAPSYEQY
TRBJ1-2,.,TRBV5-1,ASSLESIDYGYT
TRBJ2-7,.,TRBV28,ASSSSSYEQY
TRBJ1-5,.,TRBV27,ASSSSDNNQPQH
TRBJ2-5,.,TRBV5-6,ASSHPLERTETQY
TRBJ1-1,.,TRBV19,ASSIDRGTEAF
TRBJ2-3,.,TRBV25-1,ASTGLAEDTQY
TRBJ2-1,.,TRBV14,ASSQWGNEQF
TRBJ2-5,.,TRBV9,ASSVDKETQY
TRBJ2-7,.,TRBV27,ASSLGGVSSYEQY
TRBJ2-7,once,TRBV7-9,ASSLARQEVPLGQY
TRBJ2-1,.,TRBV7-2,ASSLVANPIVNEQF
TRBJ2-1,.,TRBV27,ASGQISSYNEQF
TRBJ2-1,.,TRBV6-6,ATGLVQNEQF
TRBJ1-3,few,TRBV27,ASSFAGNTIY
TRBJ2-2,.,TRBV6-1,ASSEAIAEPTGELF
TRBJ2-7,.,TRBV27,ASSSTPPGLPVSEQY
TRBJ1-5,once,TRBV27,ASSPTPRGSRNQPQH
TRBJ2-5,.,TRBV27,ASSWGGRGRETQY
TRBJ2-7,.,TRBV7-2,ASSLNVRYEQY
TRBJ2-2,.,TRBV28,ASSPPTWTGDTGELF
TRBJ2-1,.,TRBV5-1,ASSFLEGVNEQF
TRBJ2-1,.,TRBV21-1,ASSKKARPCAGSYNEQF
TRBJ2-5,.,TRBV7-2,ASSLWTEETQY
TRBJ1-1,.,TRBV10-3,AISPQGNAEAF
TRBJ1-4,once,TRBV5-1,ASRFSGQGDEKLF
TRBJ1-1,.,TRBV28,ASRQVLNTEAF
TRBJ1-2,.,TRBV5-4,ASSSYTGYT
TRBJ2-1,.,TRBV6-1,ASSGERFPSSYNEQF